Described below is a single TCR beta chain sequence and its context. Its antigen remains unidentified. One end of the junction does not line up with germline, which may come from a read error. The sample originates from a study of cytomegalovirus exposure and HLA in healthy donors. Study observations and caveats: An analysis done earlier found most TCR beta V segments productive about 90% or about 30% of the time. Published work reported that the classifier diagnosed cytomegalovirus status with high specificity and sensitivity. Sequence variants that were highly shared formed a cluster that was likely a sequencing artifact.

13 Jbeta primers and 60 Vbeta primers were used for the PCR. Profiled with immunoSEQ multiplex PCR; TCRdb holds only in-frame clones, not every one. In the table there are 140,000 to 150,000 clones, around three quarters of which are singletons. This CDR3 has 12 amino acids. Germline CDR1 is MGHDK and CDR2 is SYGVNS. V usage is TRBV25-1 and J usage is TRBJ1-3; D remains unclear. Sequencing was performed on PBMCs. The receptor's source is a woman aged 40-49 years in good health and CMV-seropositive. CDR3: CASSERGDTIYF. The CDR3 DNA reads as TGTGCCAGCAGTGAGCGTGGAGACACCATATATTTT.